The rows below give T cell receptor beta chains drawn from one sample of a study of breast tumors, draining lymph nodes, adjacent tissues. MiXCR, applied by TCRdb to the multiplex PCR reads, yields one record per CDR3 protein. Of about 130,000 distinct CDR3 sequences listed, less than 25% were seen once; the top ten hold 2.2%. The sequencing sample was made of axillary lymph node tissue. Source of these receptors: a female donor with breast cancer. Some clones in this sample may be carry-over from other donors' samples. CDR3s include the opening cysteine and the closing phenylalanine or tryptophan. The D gene is left open where the match is weak. Some rows have no size entry. The others give once, few or many, or a class for an expanded clone.

v_gene	d_gene	j_gene	abundance	CDR3aa	CDR3nt
TRBV5-4	TRBD2	TRBJ2-7	many	CASSLGRAGGPVEQYF	TGTGCCAGCAGCTTGGGGCGAGCGGGAGGGCCGGTCGAGCAGTACTTC
TRBV25-1	.	TRBJ1-2	few	CASSEYPESYGYTF	TGTGCCAGCAGTGAATATCCCGAAAGCTATGGCTACACCTTC
TRBV4-1	TRBD2	TRBJ2-5	.	CTSGQARGRAETQYF	TGCACCAGCGGCCAAGCTCGCGGGAGGGCCGAGACCCAGTACTTC
TRBV30	.	TRBJ1-4	many	CAWSPDARGKLFF	TGTGCCTGGAGTCCGGACGCTCGGGGAAAACTGTTTTTT
TRBV7-6	.	TRBJ2-1	many	CASSPLTPGDEQFF	TGTGCCAGCAGCCCGCTGACGCCAGGGGATGAGCAGTTCTTC
TRBV19	TRBD1	TRBJ2-1	many	CASTTLGTVRNEQFF	TGTGCCAGTACCACACTCGGGACAGTCCGTAATGAGCAGTTCTTC
TRBV3-1	TRBD2	TRBJ2-4	.	CASSQREGKNIQYF	TGTGCCAGCAGCCAACGGGAGGGGAAAAACATTCAGTACTTC
TRBV27	TRBD2	TRBJ2-7	many	CASSKTSGSPNSYEQYF	TGTGCCAGCAGTAAGACTAGCGGGAGCCCCAACTCCTACGAGCAGTACTTC
TRBV28	.	TRBJ1-5	few	CASSFLGGRLINQPQHF	TGTGCCAGCAGTTTCCTAGGGGGGCGACTGATCAATCAGCCCCAGCATTTT
TRBV6-1	TRBD1	TRBJ2-1	.	CASRRGTGNYNEQFF	TGTGCCAGCAGGCGGGGGACAGGGAACTACAATGAGCAGTTCTTC
TRBV6-2/TRBV6-3	TRBD2	TRBJ2-1	many	CASSYYAGVAGYNEQFF	TGTGCCAGCAGTTATTATGCGGGGGTAGCGGGGTACAATGAGCAGTTCTTC
TRBV19	.	TRBJ1-5	.	CASSANRDQPQHF	TGTGCCAGTAGTGCTAACAGGGACCAGCCCCAGCATTTT
TRBV12-3/TRBV12-4	.	TRBJ1-4	.	CGSSPRSTNEKLFF	TGTGGCAGCAGCCCCCGGTCAACTAATGAAAAACTGTTTTTT
TRBV6-6	TRBD1	TRBJ1-6	many	CASTGQGASPLHF	TGTGCCAGCACGGGACAGGGTGCTTCACCCCTCCACTTT
TRBV6-1	.	TRBJ2-7	many	CASSEAMRYEQYF	TGTGCCAGCAGTGAAGCGATGAGGTACGAGCAGTACTTC
TRBV9	TRBD1	TRBJ1-1	.	CASSFRDRVHVDTEAFF	TGTGCCAGCAGCTTCCGGGACAGGGTCCATGTTGACACTGAAGCTTTCTTT
TRBV7-7	TRBD1	TRBJ2-5	many	CASSLVPGGRETQYF	TGTGCTAGCAGCTTAGTGCCAGGGGGCAGGGAGACCCAGTACTTC
TRBV30	.	TRBJ1-3	.	CAWSVGLRTGNTIYF	TGTGCCTGGAGTGTTGGACTCCGAACTGGAAACACCATATATTTT
TRBV5-1	TRBD1	TRBJ2-1	many	CASLVKGQGGDEQFF	TGCGCCAGCCTCGTTAAGGGACAGGGGGGGGATGAGCAGTTCTTC
TRBV29-1	TRBD2	TRBJ2-1	few	CSAGGGLGTIGLKEQFF	TGCAGCGCCGGGGGGGGGTTGGGGACTATCGGGCTAAAGGAGCAGTTCTTC
TRBV11-3	.	TRBJ2-5	many	CASSLVGSETQYF	TGTGCCAGCAGTCTAGTGGGGTCCGAGACCCAGTACTTC
TRBV30	.	TRBJ2-1	.	CAWNPTGGYNEQFF	TGTGCCTGGAACCCAACAGGAGGGTACAATGAGCAGTTCTTC
TRBV29-1	.	TRBJ2-6	many	CSVRDLPGANVLTF	TGCAGCGTTCGTGACTTACCTGGGGCCAACGTCCTGACTTTC
TRBV3-1	.	TRBJ1-2	many	CASSQGEFIANYGYTF	TGTGCCAGCAGCCAAGGAGAGTTCATAGCTAACTATGGCTACACCTTC
TRBV4-1	.	TRBJ2-5	many	CASSQAPTVRETQYF	TGCGCCAGCAGCCAGGCCCCGACAGTACGGGAGACCCAGTACTTC
TRBV6-1	.	TRBJ2-3	many	CASSETYTDTQYF	TGTGCCAGCAGTGAAACCTATACAGATACGCAGTATTTT